This is a list of T cell receptor beta chains from one sample in a study of circulating and synovial CD4+ cells in juvenile arthritis. Assay used: immunoSEQ multiplex PCR; TCRdb lists only in-frame clones, some missing. The sample lists fewer than 35,000 clones; 80% to 95% were seen once. The specimen was CD4+ T cells from blood. The receptors were gathered from a human donor with juvenile idiopathic arthritis. Both conserved end residues are part of each CDR3. Each record gives: clone size, D gene, J gene, V gene, CDR3 DNA, CDR3 protein. D genes are given only for firm matches. Clone size is stated in some rows and not others, as once, few, many or a class when expanded.

- - TRBJ2-2 TRBV2 TGTGCCAGCAGACCTCAGGGCACCGGGGAGCTGTTTTTT CASRPQGTGELFF
- - TRBJ1-1 TRBV14 TGTGCCAGCAGCCAAGCGTTGGGGGCGAACACTGAAGCTTTCTTT CASSQALGANTEAFF
- TRBD1 TRBJ1-2 TRBV9 TGTGCCAGCAGATATGGGACAGGGGGGAGCTATGGCTACACCTTC CASRYGTGGSYGYTF
- - TRBJ1-4 TRBV5-6 TGTGCCAGCAGCCTCCCCACTAATGAAAAACTGTTTTTT CASSLPTNEKLFF
- - TRBJ2-5 TRBV5-4 TGTGCCAGCAGCTATAGGATTAGCGGAGAGGGAGAGACCCAGTACTTC CASSYRISGEGETQYF
once TRBD1 TRBJ1-6 TRBV27 TGTGCCAGCAGCCGCTTACAGGGGGCGCTTAGCTCCTATAATTCACCCCTCCACTTT CASSRLQGALSSYNSPLHF
- - TRBJ1-4 TRBV27 TGTGCCAGCAGTTTCCCCGACATAGGCAACAGGGAGATTGAAAAACTGTTTTTT CASSFPDIGNREIEKLFF
- TRBD1 TRBJ2-5 TRBV5-1 TGCGCCAGCAGCTCAGGGGGCGTTGAGACCCAGTACTTC CASSSGGVETQYF
few - TRBJ2-4 TRBV28 TGTGCCAGCTCGGACAGTACAAACATTCAGTACTTC CASSDSTNIQYF
- TRBD1 TRBJ2-7 TRBV28 TGTGCCAGCAGTTTAATGACAGGGGGTACCTACGAGCAGTACTTC CASSLMTGGTYEQYF
- - TRBJ2-1 TRBV28 TGTGCCAGCAGTTTAGCCCCACAGGACAATGGGCAGTTCTTC CASSLAPQDNGQFF
- - TRBJ2-7 TRBV6-1 TGTGCCAGCAGTGTACCAGGGCAAGGAAACGAGCAGTACTTC CASSVPGQGNEQYF
few TRBD1 TRBJ2-5 TRBV5-5 TGTGCCAGCAGCTTCGGACAGGCTGGAGAGACCCAGTACTTC CASSFGQAGETQYF
- TRBD2 TRBJ2-2 TRBV4-2 TGTGCCAGCAGCCGCGGGACTAGCGGGATAGGCGGGGAGCTGTTTTTT CASSRGTSGIGGELFF
- TRBD2 TRBJ2-5 TRBV19 TGTGCCAGTACAGGGAGCGGGAGGTTTAAAGAGACCCAGTACTTC CASTGSGRFKETQYF
- TRBD2 TRBJ2-1 TRBV7-8 TGTGCCAGCAGCTTCCTAGCGGGAGTTTCCTACAATGAGCAGTTCTTC CASSFLAGVSYNEQFF
- - TRBJ2-7 TRBV6-1 TGTGCCAGCAGCCGATTACAGGAATACGAGCAGTACTTC CASSRLQEYEQYF
- TRBD1 TRBJ2-5 TRBV29-1 TGCAGCGTTAGGGCAGGGGGAAGACGGGAGACCCAGTACTTC CSVRAGGRRETQYF
- - TRBJ2-1 TRBV7-3 TGTGCCAGTGGCACAGGCGTATACAATGAGCAGTTCTTC CASGTGVYNEQFF
few - TRBJ2-4 TRBV5-4 TGTGCCAGCAGCTTCAAGGGGGCCAAAAACATTCAGTACTTC CASSFKGAKNIQYF
- - TRBJ2-3 TRBV11-2 TGTGCCAGCAGCTTAGCAGGCAGATCTAGCACAGATACGCAGTATTTT CASSLAGRSSTDTQYF
- TRBD1 TRBJ2-3 TRBV7-9 TGTGCCAGCAGCTTACCTGACAGGGGGCTTGGAGATACGCAGTATTTT CASSLPDRGLGDTQYF
- TRBD1 TRBJ2-7 TRBV5-1 TGCGCCAGCAGCGTGCTCCCGGGACAGGGGGCCTCCCTCTCCTACGAGCAGTACTTC CASSVLPGQGASLSYEQYF
- TRBD2 TRBJ2-1 TRBV10-3 TGTGCCATCAGGGGGGGGGCGGGAGGGCCGCAGAATGAGCAGTTCTTC CAIRGGAGGPQNEQFF
- TRBD1 TRBJ2-1 TRBV5-8 TGTGCCAACGGACAGGGGGTACCCTACAATGAGCAGTTCTTC CANGQGVPYNEQFF
- TRBD1 TRBJ1-6 TRBV7-3 TGTGCCAGCAGCACGACAGGGCATTCACCCCTCCACTTT CASSTTGHSPLHF
- - TRBJ1-1 TRBV2 TGTGCCAGCAGGCGGGCCACAGGGATAGACTCTAATGAAGCTTTCTTT CASRRATGIDSNEAFF
- - TRBJ1-2 TRBV28 TGTGCCAGCAGGGGGGGACCGGGTCTGAGTGGCTACACCTTC CASRGGPGLSGYTF
few - TRBJ1-1 TRBV18 TGTGCCTCTGGACGCGGGATGAACACTGAAGCTTTCTTT CASGRGMNTEAFF
- TRBD2 TRBJ2-3 TRBV5-1 TGCGCCAGCAGCTTGGGACTAGCGGGAGGTAACACGCAGTATTTT CASSLGLAGGNTQYF
- TRBD1 TRBJ1-5 TRBV19 TGTGCCAGTAGTGTGGGACAGGGGGCCTCTCAGCCCCAGCATTTT CASSVGQGASQPQHF
- - TRBJ1-1 TRBV29-1 TGCAGCGCAACAGAGAACACTGAAGCTTTCTTT CSATENTEAFF
few TRBD2 TRBJ2-3 TRBV30 TGTGCCTGGAGAACTAGCGGGAGGTCGACAGATACGCAGTATTTT CAWRTSGRSTDTQYF
- - TRBJ1-2 TRBV5-4 TGTGCCAGCAGCTCTTGGAGTCGGGGGGGAGGCTACACCTTC CASSSWSRGGGYTF
- - TRBJ1-5 TRBV29-1 TGCAGCGTTGGGGAGGATCAGCCCCAGCATTTT CSVGEDQPQHF
- - TRBJ2-7 TRBV10-3 TGTGCCATCAGTGAGTCGGGCAGGCAGAGCCCCTACGAGCAGTACTTC CAISESGRQSPYEQYF
once TRBD2 TRBJ2-2 TRBV7-6 TGTGCCAGCAGCTGGGGGGAGGGCAGCGGGGAGCTGTTTTTT CASSWGEGSGELFF
once TRBD1 TRBJ2-5 TRBV7-6 TGTGCCAGCAGCCAAAGCCCCCGGACAGGGGCAAAAGAGACCCAGTACTTC CASSQSPRTGAKETQYF
- TRBD1 TRBJ1-5 TRBV6-4 TGTGCCAGCAGTGACTCCCGGCAGGGGGGCAATCAGCCCCAGCATTTT CASSDSRQGGNQPQHF
- TRBD1 TRBJ1-5 TRBV28 TGTGCCAGCAGCACCAGGGGGCGAGGCAATCAGCCCCAGCATTTT CASSTRGRGNQPQHF
- - TRBJ1-5 TRBV15 TGTGCCACCAGCAGTGTCCGGGGTTATAGCAATCAGCCCCAGCATTTT CATSSVRGYSNQPQHF
- TRBD2 TRBJ2-1 TRBV5-4 TGTGCCAGCAGCCCCCAGAGATGGGAGGGATACAATGAGCAGTTCTTC CASSPQRWEGYNEQFF
- - TRBJ1-1 TRBV6-4 TGTGCCAGCAGCGCTACAGGGAACACTGAAGCTTTCTTT CASSATGNTEAFF
- TRBD2 TRBJ2-1 TRBV11-2 TGTGCCAGCAGCTTCAACCCGCGGGAGGGGGTCCATGAGCAGTTCTTC CASSFNPREGVHEQFF
once - TRBJ1-5 TRBV5-5 TGTGCCAGCAGCTGGGGCCAGGGCAATCAGCCCCAGCATTTT CASSWGQGNQPQHF
- - TRBJ1-2 TRBV10-3 TGTGCCATCAGTGAGTCGACCCCGGGGGGCGGGAACTATGGCTACACCTTC CAISESTPGGGNYGYTF
- TRBD1 TRBJ1-2 TRBV4-1 TGCGCCAGCAGCCAACCACCCGGGACAGGGATGTCCGGCTACACCTTC CASSQPPGTGMSGYTF
- TRBD2 TRBJ2-7 TRBV6-1 TGTGCCAGCAGTGACGGGGGACTAGCGGGAGGATGGGTATACGAGCAGTACTTC CASSDGGLAGGWVYEQYF
few TRBD2 TRBJ2-7 TRBV5-1 TGCGCCAGCAGCTGGGGGGCTAGCGGGCAGGACGAGCAGTACTTC CASSWGASGQDEQYF
- - TRBJ2-7 TRBV6-1 TGTGCCAGCATATTAGGGGGCTCCTACGAGCAGTACTTC CASILGGSYEQYF
- TRBD2 TRBJ2-1 TRBV4-2 TGTGCCAGCAGCCCCCACAAGAGAGGGACTAGCGGGGGGGCTGACAATGAGCAGTTCTTC CASSPHKRGTSGGADNEQFF
- - TRBJ2-3 TRBV2 TGTGCCAGCAGTGGCAAGGGGGTGTATACGCAGTATTTT CASSGKGVYTQYF
few TRBD1 TRBJ1-4 TRBV6-6 TGTGCCAGCAGTCAGGACAGGGAGGAAAAACTGTTTTTT CASSQDREEKLFF
- TRBD2 TRBJ2-1 TRBV11-3 TGTGCCAGCAGCATCGCGGGGGATAGTCGTGAGCAGTTCTTC CASSIAGDSREQFF
- - TRBJ1-3 TRBV4-2 TGTGCCAGCAGCCCCGAAGGGGGCTCTGGAAACACCATATATTTT CASSPEGGSGNTIYF
- - TRBJ2-3 TRBV4-2 TGTGCCAGCATGGGAGGTGGGGATACGCAGTATTTT CASMGGGDTQYF
- TRBD1 TRBJ1-1 TRBV27 TGTGCCAGCAGTTTAGGGACAGGGCGAGGGACCACTGAAGCTTTCTTT CASSLGTGRGTTEAFF
- - TRBJ2-1 TRBV30 TGTGCCTGGATGCAACAAGATGAGCAGTTCTTC CAWMQQDEQFF